Below, 25 T cell receptor beta chains from the same sample are listed, as sequenced in a study of cytomegalovirus exposure and HLA in healthy donors. Clones were sequenced by immunoSEQ multiplex PCR, and TCRdb holds only the in-frame ones, with some missing. The data show some 340,000 clones, with around 90% seen just once and approximately 1.1% held by the top ten. The specimen was PBMCs. All receptors come from a woman in her 30s in good health and CMV-seropositive.

This sequence joins TRBV5-6 and TRBJ2-7, with 12 bases fitting TRBD1. V lost 4 bases, J lost 6 bases, and 11 bases stayed unmatched. Germline V gene data show CDR1 as SGHDT and CDR2 as YYEEEE. This CDR3 region has 16 residues. DNA for the CDR3: TGTGCCAGCAGCCAACCGGGACAGGGGGCGAGTCGCGAGCAGTACTTC. It codes for CASSQPGQGASREQYF.

To note about this clone: Other nucleotide sequences in the sample specify the same CDR3. V usage is TRBV5-1 and J usage is TRBJ2-2; D might be TRBD1 (7 bases). CDR3 length equals 14 residues. V lost 2 bases and J lost 3, with 8 bases in between. Per the germline V gene, CDR1 is SGHRS and CDR2 is YFSETQ. DNA for the CDR3: TGCGCCAGCAGCTTCAGGGGGGACACCGGGGAGCTGTTTTTT. This sequence encodes CASSFRGDTGELFF. Complete variable domain (other parts from reference TRBV5-1 and TRBJ2-2): KAGVTQTPRYLIKTRGQQVTLSCSPISGHRSVSWYQQTPGQGLQFLFEYFSETQRNKGNFPGRFSGRQFSNSRSEMNVSTLELGDSALYLCASSFRGDTGELFFGEGSRLTVL.

This clone was detected a few times. The chain is built from TRBV19 and TRBJ2-2, with 12 nucleotides matching TRBD2. The CDR3 is 17 amino acids. Per germline, CDR1 LNHDA and CDR2 SQIVND (reference sequence). Trimming removed 2 bases from V and 3 bases from J; junction bases left unmatched: 4. The CDR3: CASSITGTSGYTGELFF. Written as DNA, the CDR3 is TGTGCCAGTAGTATAACCGGGACTAGCGGGTACACCGGGGAGCTGTTTTTT.

The V gene is TRBV29-1, the J gene TRBJ2-5; D may correspond to TRBD1 or TRBD2 (6 bases each). CDR3 length: 12 amino acids. Trimming removed 4 bases at V and 7 bases at J, with 13 bases between. Per germline, CDR1 SQVTM and CDR2 ANQGSEA. The CDR3 loop reads CSVVPEGGTQYF. The CDR3 DNA is TGCAGCGTTGTCCCCGAGGGGGGGACCCAGTACTTC.

The table lists this clone with a few counts. The chain joins TRBV30 to TRBJ1-1, with D uncertain. From germline, CDR1 is GTSNPN and CDR2 SVGIG (reference sequence). CDR3 length: 15 amino acids. V was trimmed by 2 bases and J by 1 base, leaving 14 bases between them. The DNA of the CDR3 is TGTGCCTGGAGTTCCTGGGGAGGATCGAACACTGAAGCTTTCTTT. It yields the protein CAWSSWGGSNTEAFF.

The chain combines TRBV9 with TRBJ1-2; possibly TRBD1 for D (5 bases). Germline assignment: CDR1 SGDLS and CDR2 YYNGEE. CDR3 length: 12 residues. V gave up 3 bases and J gave up 4 bases, with 7 bases separating them. The CDR3 DNA reads as TGTGCCAGCAGCGAAGGGGTCTATGGCTACACCTTC. Translated: CASSEGVYGYTF.

The chain recombines TRBV27 with TRBJ2-2; D may correspond to TRBD1 or TRBD2 (5 bases each). Between the trimmed V and J ends, which lost 5 bases and 6 bases, there was a span of 16 bases. The CDR3 has 15 residues. CDR1 and CDR2 (germline): MNHEY, SMNVEV (reference sequence). CDR3: CASSPLVEGPGELFF. CDR3 in DNA: TGTGCCAGCAGTCCCCTTGTAGAGGGGCCCGGGGAGCTGTTTTTT.

This clone was seen a handful of times. V and J are TRBV30 and TRBJ2-2; 7 bases line up with TRBD2. Germline V lookup: CDR1 GTSNPN, CDR2 SVGIG (reference sequence). This CDR3 is built from 14 residues. The V gene end was trimmed by 5 bases and the J gene end by 4 bases; junction bases not matched to a gene: 7. The CDR3 coding sequence is TGTGCCTGGCCGGGAGGCGTGCCCACCGGGGAGCTGTTTTTT. Its protein product is CAWPGGVPTGELFF.

This chain uses TRBV30 with TRBJ2-2; D unclear. Trimming took 5 bases from V and 0 from J, leaving 4 bases between them. Germline loops: CDR1 GTSNPN, CDR2 SVGIG (reference sequence). This CDR3 comprises 12 residues. CDR3 nucleotides: TGTGCCTGGCGCGCGAACACCGGGGAGCTGTTTTTT. It is translated as CAWRANTGELFF.

This chain connects TRBV15 to TRBJ1-2, with D possibly TRBD1 on 5 matching bases. V gave up 3 bases and J gave up 2 bases, with 10 bases separating them. The length of the CDR3 is 14 residues. Germline V lookup: CDR1 LNHNV, CDR2 YYDKDF (reference sequence). In DNA form, the CDR3 reads TGTGCCACCAGCAGCGGGGGAGGGAACTATGGCTACACCTTC. Translation gives CATSSGGGNYGYTF.

J is TRBJ2-1 and V is TRBV18, with unresolved D. The CDR3 extends over 13 amino acids. Germline V gives CDR1 KGHSH, CDR2 LQKENI. V was cut by 4 bases and J by 7 bases, with 11 bases left in between. The DNA of the CDR3 is TGTGCCAGCTCACGTGGAGTAGGGAATGAGCAGTTCTTC. Translating gives CASSRGVGNEQFF.

J is TRBJ2-2 and V is TRBV28; 8 nucleotides match TRBD1. There are 15 residues in the CDR3. V trimming: 4 bases; J trimming: 5 bases; junction bases outside the gene matches: 6. The germline V gene encodes CDR1 MDHEN and CDR2 SYDVKM. CDR3 in DNA: TGTGCCAGCAGTTCACGGGACAGGAGAACCGGGGAGCTGTTTTTT. Amino acids: CASSSRDRRTGELFF.

This chain links TRBV4-3 with TRBJ1-3; the D gene is possibly TRBD1 (6 bases). CDR1 LGHNA and CDR2 YSLEER come from the germline V gene. V lost 1 base, J lost 0 bases, and 13 bases lay in between. CDR3 length: 17 residues. The CDR3 loop reads CASSQGGGLGSGNTIYF. The DNA for the CDR3 is TGCGCCAGCAGCCAAGGGGGGGGGCTTGGCTCTGGAAACACCATATATTTT.

This chain connects TRBV9 to TRBJ2-1; TRBD2 matches 8 bases. CDR1 and CDR2 from the germline V gene are SGDLS and YYNGEE. This CDR3 has 18 residues. Losses at the gene ends were 3 bases for V and 7 bases for J; bases not matched to a gene: 18. Written as DNA, the CDR3 is TGTGCCAGCAGCGCCCGCCCCTCTGGACTAACGGGGGGGAATGAGCAGTTCTTC. Its translation: CASSARPSGLTGGNEQFF.

The chain combines TRBV5-1 with TRBJ1-1; 10 bases map to TRBD1. The V gene's germline CDR1 is SGHRS and CDR2 YFSETQ. Trimming cost V 3 bases and J 7 bases; bases outside gene matches: 0. The CDR3 has 12 amino acids. The CDR3: CASSWTGGEAFF. In DNA form, the CDR3 reads TGCGCCAGCAGCTGGACAGGGGGTGAAGCTTTCTTT. Full variable domain (remainder filled in from reference TRBV5-1 and TRBJ1-1): KAGVTQTPRYLIKTRGQQVTLSCSPISGHRSVSWYQQTPGQGLQFLFEYFSETQRNKGNFPGRFSGRQFSNSRSEMNVSTLELGDSALYLCASSWTGGEAFFGQGTRLTVV.

The chain is built from TRBV7-9 and TRBJ2-5; D ambiguous. The germline CDR1 and CDR2 sequences are SEHNR and FQNEAQ (reference sequence). The V end was cut by 8 bases, the J end by 5 bases, with 9 bases between. The CDR3 is made up of 11 amino acids. The CDR3 coding sequence is TGTGCCAGCGACGTGGTTGAGACCCAGTACTTC. Its protein product is CASDVVETQYF.

The J gene is TRBJ1-3, the V gene TRBV4-2; D gene unclear. The CDR3 covers 17 residues. Germline-derived CDR1 and CDR2 are LGHNA and YNFKEQ. The V and J ends lost 1 base and 3 bases respectively, with 16 bases between them. The CDR3 region is CASSQVGTSVGGNTIYF. CDR3 DNA: TGTGCCAGCAGCCAAGTCGGCACATCGGTGGGTGGAAACACCATATATTTT.

This rearrangement joins TRBV11-2 to TRBJ2-7, with D unresolved. Germline V gene sequence: CDR1 SGHAT, CDR2 FQNNGV. The CDR3 length is 13 residues. Deletions cut 0 bases from V and 2 bases from J, with 5 bases between. CDR3 bases: TGTGCCAGCAGCTTAGAAATTGCCTACGAGCAGTACTTC. Translation gives CASSLEIAYEQYF.

The chain is built from TRBV4-3 and TRBJ2-1, with 8 bases fitting TRBD2. The germline CDR1 and CDR2 sequences are LGHNA and YSLEER. Trimming took 2 bases from V and 8 from J; bases not matched to a gene: 11. The CDR3 runs to 16 residues. In DNA, the CDR3 is TGCGCCAGCAGCCAAAGAACTAGCGGATCCAGGGATGAGCAGTTCTTC. It is translated as CASSQRTSGSRDEQFF.

The rearrangement uses TRBV4-2 and TRBJ1-2, with TRBD1 as a possible D gene (5 bases). Trimming removed 1 base from V and 8 bases from J, with 14 bases in between. In germline, CDR1 is LGHNA, CDR2 YNFKEQ. The CDR3 contains 14 residues. The CDR3: CASSQGGGTSGYTF. The CDR3 coding sequence is TGTGCCAGCAGCCAAGGGGGGGGAACTAGCGGCTACACCTTC.

CDR3 nucleotide sequence: TGTGCCAGCAGTGCCGACAGGGTCGGTGGCTACACCTTC. Encoded protein: CASSADRVGGYTF. The chain joins TRBV6-5 to TRBJ1-2, with 7 positions matching TRBD1. CDR1 and CDR2 (germline): MNHEY, SVGAGI. CDR3 length equals 13 residues. Losses at the gene ends were 5 bases for V and 7 bases for J; bases not matched to a gene: 7.

The gene calls are TRBV30 and TRBJ2-6; D is undetermined. Germline V gene data show CDR1 as GTSNPN and CDR2 as SVGIG (reference sequence). There are 14 residues in the CDR3. V was trimmed by 3 bases and J by 4 bases, leaving 10 bases between them. CDR3 in DNA: TGTGCCTGGAGCAATGGCTCGGGGGCCAACGTCCTGACTTTC. Protein product: CAWSNGSGANVLTF.

This clone was found a few times. The chain has TRBV11-3 and TRBJ1-6; 8 bases are a match to TRBD1. The trim removed 5 bases at V and 8 bases at J, leaving 8 bases unmatched. CDR1 and CDR2 (germline): SGHNT, YENEEA. This CDR3 is built from 15 residues. CDR3 nucleotide sequence: TGTGCCAGCAGCCGGACAGGGACAGGCGATTCACCCCTCCACTTT. Its translation: CASSRTGTGDSPLHF.

The J gene is TRBJ2-7, the V gene TRBV2, with D uncertain. Trimming stripped 3 bases from V and 7 bases from J, with 7 bases between. Looked up from germline, CDR1 is SNHLY and CDR2 is FYNNEI. The CDR3 sequence is 11 residues long. CDR3 sequence: CASSDPFEQYF. The CDR3 DNA reads as TGTGCCAGCAGTGATCCTTTTGAGCAGTACTTC.

This chain connects TRBV7-2 to TRBJ2-7; unclear D gene. The CDR3 has 14 residues. Germline CDR1 reads SGHTA; CDR2 reads FQGNSA. V lost 2 bases and J 2 bases, leaving 10 bases between the germline ends. The CDR3 loop reads CASSLRPFTYEQYF. CDR3 in DNA: TGTGCCAGCAGCTTAAGGCCCTTTACCTACGAGCAGTACTTC.